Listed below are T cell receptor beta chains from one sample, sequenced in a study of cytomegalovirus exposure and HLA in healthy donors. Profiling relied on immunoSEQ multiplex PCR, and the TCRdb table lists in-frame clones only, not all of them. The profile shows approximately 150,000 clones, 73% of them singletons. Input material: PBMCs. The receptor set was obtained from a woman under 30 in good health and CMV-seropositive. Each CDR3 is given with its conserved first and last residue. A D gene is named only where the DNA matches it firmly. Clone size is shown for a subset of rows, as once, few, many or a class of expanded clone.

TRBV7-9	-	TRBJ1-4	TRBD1	CASSTGGGNEKLFF	TGTGCCAGCAGTACAGGGGGCGGTAATGAAAAACTGTTTTTT
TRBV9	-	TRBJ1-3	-	CASSEDRPSGNTIYF	TGTGCCAGCAGCGAAGACAGACCCTCTGGAAACACCATATATTTT
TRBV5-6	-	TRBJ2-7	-	CASSLGDTTYEQYF	TGTGCCAGCAGCTTGGGGGACACGACCTACGAGCAGTACTTC
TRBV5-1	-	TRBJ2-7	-	CASSLEDSPSYEQYF	TGCGCCAGCAGCTTGGAAGACTCGCCCTCCTACGAGCAGTACTTC
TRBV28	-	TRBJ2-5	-	CASSTPDRKETQYF	TGTGCCAGCTCCACTCCGGACAGAAAAGAGACCCAGTACTTC
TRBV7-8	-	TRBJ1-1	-	CASSLEQNTEAFF	TGTGCCAGCAGCTTAGAACAGAACACTGAAGCTTTCTTT
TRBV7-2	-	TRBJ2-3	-	CASRKLGATDTQYF	TGTGCCAGCAGGAAATTAGGGGCAACAGATACGCAGTATTTT
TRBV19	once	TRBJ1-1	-	CASSIGGDTEAFF	TGTGCCAGTAGTATCGGGGGGGACACTGAAGCTTTCTTT
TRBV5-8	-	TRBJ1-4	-	CASSLGTATNEKLFF	TGTGCCAGCAGCTTGGGGACAGCAACTAATGAAAAACTGTTTTTT
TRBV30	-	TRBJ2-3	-	CAWSEGGMREDTQYF	TGTGCCTGGAGTGAAGGCGGGATGAGGGAAGATACGCAGTATTTT
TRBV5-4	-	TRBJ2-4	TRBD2	CASSLGSGGVGSKNIQYF	TGTGCCAGCAGCTTGGGTAGCGGGGGGGTAGGGTCCAAAAACATTCAGTACTTC
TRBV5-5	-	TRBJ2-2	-	CASSFYESGELFF	TGTGCCAGCAGCTTTTACGAGTCCGGGGAGCTGTTTTTT
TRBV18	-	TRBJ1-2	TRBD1	CASSSTRTGPIYGYTF	TGTGCCAGCTCATCTACCCGGACAGGGCCCATCTATGGCTACACCTTC
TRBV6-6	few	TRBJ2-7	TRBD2	CASSYSIGGGVHEQYF	TGTGCCAGCAGTTACTCGATTGGCGGGGGAGTCCACGAGCAGTACTTC
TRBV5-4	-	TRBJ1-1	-	CASSLSGQISTEAFF	TGTGCCAGCAGCTTATCAGGGCAGATTAGCACTGAAGCTTTCTTT